These 9 T cell receptor beta chains were all obtained from the same sample, sequenced in a study of T-cell memory formation after mild COVID-19. TCRdb used MiXCR to reprocess the 5' RACE reads, holding one entry per CDR3 protein. The top ten hold 2.1% of the sample, which has about 4,300 distinct CDR3 sequences, about 15% seen once. The source material was PBMCs or a T cell subset sorted from them (not recorded which). The receptors derive from an adult who had mild COVID-19 (a few samples of this study predate the infection). Cell type and time point are not known.

By frequency in the sample, this clonotype is medium-sized. The genes are TRBV20-1 and TRBJ2-7; 12 bases fit TRBD2. This CDR3 comprises 14 residues. After removal of 5 bases from V and 0 bases from J, the junction contained 2 bases not matched to a gene. Germline lookup yields CDR1 DFQATT and CDR2 SNEGSKA (reference sequence). The CDR3 here is CSAGLAGSSYEQYV. The CDR3 DNA is TGCAGTGCTGGACTAGCGGGAAGCTCCTACGAGCAGTACGTC.

This clonotype is labeled medium-sized. The gene calls are TRBV9 and TRBJ1-6; 9 bases align to TRBD1. Per the germline V gene, CDR1 is SGDLS and CDR2 is YYNGEE. Losses at the gene ends were 3 bases for V and 7 bases for J; bases not matched to a gene: 5. The CDR3 is 15 residues long. The CDR3 region has the DNA TGTGCCAGCAGCGCTAGACAGGGGGGCAATTCACCCCTCCACTTT. This encodes CASSARQGGNSPLHF. Supplemented by reference TRBV9 and TRBJ1-6, the full variable domain reads DSGVTQTPKHLITATGQRVTLRCSPRSGDLSVYWYQQSLDQGLQFLIQYYNGEERAKGNILERFSAQQFPDLHSELNLSSLELGDSALYFCASSARQGGNSPLHFGNGTRLTVT.

By share of the sample, this clonotype is medium-sized. The chain has TRBV11-2 and TRBJ2-3; 8 nucleotides agree with TRBD1. V was pared by 5 bases and J by 0 bases, with 7 bases of the junction left unmatched. CDR3 length equals 16 residues. CDR1 and CDR2 from the germline V gene are SGHAT and FQNNGV. CDR3 loop: CASSPVWTGSTDTQYF. The CDR3 DNA reads TGTGCCAGCAGCCCAGTCTGGACAGGGAGCACAGATACGCAGTATTTT.

By proportion, this clonotype is medium-sized. The CDR3 loop is CASSQWRLQETQYF. As DNA, the CDR3 is TGTGCCAGCAGCCAATGGCGCCTCCAAGAGACCCAGTACTTC. This chain uses TRBV3-1 with TRBJ2-5; D gene unclear. This CDR3 comprises 14 residues. Germline CDR1 is LGHDT and CDR2 is YNNKEL (reference sequence). V gave up 2 bases and J gave up 1 base, with 8 bases separating them.

This clonotype was counted many times. J is TRBJ1-5 and V is TRBV2; D perhaps matches TRBD1 (5 bases). The V gene lost 8 bases and the J gene lost 4 bases, with 12 bases spanning the gap. The CDR3 spans 13 residues. Germline V CDR1 and CDR2: SNHLY, FYNNEI. The CDR3 DNA reads as TGTGCCAGCTCAGGGCAGGGAAATCAGCCCCAGCATTTT. Residues: CASSGQGNQPQHF.

Within the sample, this clonotype is medium-sized. The genes are TRBV23-1 and TRBJ1-2; a weak D match, TRBD1 (6 bases). TRBV23-1 is an open reading frame whose function is uncertain. The length of the CDR3 is 16 residues. V lost 3 bases and J 6 bases, leaving 20 bases between the germline ends. In DNA, the CDR3 is TGCGCCAGCAGTCATCCTGGACAGCCCGCGGTTCATGGCTACACCTTC. Encoded protein: CASSHPGQPAVHGYTF.

In its sample, this clonotype was seen many times. The chain recombines TRBV27 with TRBJ1-6; no reliable D call. CDR3 length equals 14 residues. CDR1 is MNHEY, CDR2 SMNVEV, per germline (reference sequence). Trimming left V 6 bases short and J 11 bases short, with 17 bases between. The DNA of the CDR3 is TGTGCCAGCAGCCCCGGTTTTGTCCGGGCACCCCTCCACTTT. It is translated as CASSPGFVRAPLHF.

This clonotype was picked up many times. The chain employs TRBV10-2 and TRBJ2-2, with 9 bases matching TRBD2. The CDR3 is 16 residues long. V was clipped by 4 bases and J by 1 base; unmatched bases: 4. In germline, CDR1 is WSHSY, CDR2 SAAADI. The CDR3 protein is CASSGRTSENTGELFF. CDR3 coding DNA: TGCGCCAGCAGTGGACGGACTAGCGAGAACACCGGGGAGCTGTTTTTT.

This clonotype is medium-sized (0.01 to 0.1%) by share. The chain has TRBV12-3 or TRBV12-4 and TRBJ2-1; no clear D. The V end lost 6 bases, the J end lost 5 bases, and 2 bases lay between the germline ends. CDR3 length: 10 amino acids. CDR3 nucleotides: TGTGCCAGCAGCCACAATGAGCAGTTCTTC. Translated: CASSHNEQFF.